This T cell receptor (beta chain) was sequenced during a study of blood T cell repertoires in COVID-19. As for the study in general: Acute and convalescent COVID-19 samples came from the United States, Italy and Spain.

The CDR3 covers 18 residues. CDR1 SGHNT and CDR2 YYREEE come from the germline V gene (reference sequence). Trimming removed 4 bases from V and 0 bases from J, with 20 bases in between. This clone was seen only once. Participant ages covered about 18 to 90 years across 24 US areas. Assignments of participants to cohorts depended upon their own reported clinical history. Cohort 3 recovery required two negative PCRs, clearance, or symptom resolution. TCRdb keeps only in-frame clones here, not all; method: immunoSEQ multiplex PCR. The data show roughly 500,000 clones, approximately 87% seen once. The sequenced material came from PBMCs or T cells enriched from blood (not recorded which). The receptor was isolated from a woman between 40 and 50 years old who had recovered from COVID-19. The genes are TRBV5-4 and TRBJ1-5; a weak D match, TRBD1 (5 bases). CDR3 amino acids: CASSLGGAPLNSNQPQHF. The CDR3 DNA sequence: TGTGCCAGCAGCCTAGGCGGGGCCCCCTTAAATAGCAATCAGCCCCAGCATTTT. Full variable domain (outside the CDR3, taken from reference TRBV5-4 and TRBJ1-5): ETGVTQSPTHLIKTRGQQVTLRCSSQSGHNTVSWYQQALGQGPQFIFQYYREEENGRGNFPPRFSGLQFPNYSSELNVNALELDDSALYLCASSLGGAPLNSNQPQHFGDGTRLSIL.